The present T cell receptor (beta chain) was sequenced within a study of blood T cell repertoires in COVID-19 (dated by TCRdb to about 2020). Looking at the study overall: The collaborator samples originated in the United States, Italy and Spain and spanned the acute and convalescent phases of COVID-19. The material from the prospective study consisted of cDNA or gDNA derived from T cells, B-cell-depleted T cells, or PBMCs. The dataset comprised deeply sampled blood TCRbeta repertoires from subjects exposed to, actively infected with, or recovered from COVID-19. The repertoires were released in a freely available public database meant as a resource for research on the immune response to SARS-CoV-2. The samples were drawn from the first 160 participants of the ongoing ImmuneRACE study and from over a thousand subjects provided by 6 global collaborators. A de-identified subject ID, COVID-19 status, age in years and sex were almost always included in the sample metadata. Where HLA class I and class II types were available, the types were taken from metadata supplied by the sample provider, not from assay-based typing. Study-wide conclusions, independent of this receptor: How much clinical and demographic metadata was included differed by source and by participant, and the metadata was provided uncurated.

The immunoSEQ Assay, a bias-controlled multiplex PCR, was used to amplify TCRbeta CDR3 regions from genomic DNA. As for the original processing: The number of nucleated cells in each sample was estimated from the amplification of reference gene primers within the assay. To quantify the absolute abundance of each unique TCRbeta CDR3 rearrangement, sequence reads were collapsed and filtered. For each sample, productive Simpson clonality was calculated as the square root of Simpson's diversity index across productive rearrangements. TCRdb's version of the immuneACCESS table is confined to in-frame rearrangements and falls short of the full clone set. An unresolved V gene accounts for under half of the shortfall where checked; the remainder is of unknown origin. V and J calls and clone size follow that table, whereas D and trimming were derived from the DNA. In this sample the table shows fewer than 250,000 clones, roughly 80% of which occur a single time. Jointly, the top ten make up 7.4% of the sample.

Each collaborating institution followed its own protocols to collect whole blood in K2EDTA tubes. Collaborator samples were shipped for TCRbeta analysis as frozen whole blood, isolated PBMCs, or DNA extracted from either sample type. There are 16 amino acids in the CDR3, from cysteine to phenylalanine inclusive. The read is trimmed to its CDR3 DNA, 48 bases read in frame from base 1. As encoded in the germline V gene (reference sequence), CDR1 is MNHNY while CDR2 is SVGAGI. The germline V and J ends show losses of 0 bases and 0 bases respectively, and no gene match explains 3 bases of the junction. About this clone itself: Which antigen it targets is not known. No much larger clone is present one base from it, and per-base qualities are unavailable.

This chain is built from TRBV6-6 and TRBJ2-7; 9 nucleotides in the junction match TRBD2. This receptor was obtained from a woman between 45 and 60 years old with acute or convalescent COVID-19. The sequenced sample was peripheral blood. The DNA sequence reads TGTGCCAGCAGTTACTCGATAGCGGGGGACTCCTACGAGCAGTACTTC. It is translated as CASSYSIAGDSYEQYF.